Each of the 30 T cell receptor beta chains below was sequenced from the same sample in a study of T cell responses to AZD1222 COVID-19 vaccine. Clones were sequenced by immunoSEQ multiplex PCR, and TCRdb holds only the in-frame ones, with some missing. The sample has roughly 150,000 clones; roughly 92% are singletons. The sample here was peripheral blood, taken on day 0 of AZD1222 vaccination. These receptors all stem from an adult in good health.

This clone appeared a few times. The CDR3 region has the DNA TGTGCCTGGAGTATCGTAGCTTACAATGAGCAGTTCTTC. Protein product: CAWSIVAYNEQFF. The chain has TRBV30 and TRBJ2-1; D is uncertain. V lost 2 bases and J 4 bases, leaving 9 bases between the germline ends. CDR1 is GTSNPN and CDR2 is SVGIG in the germline V gene (reference sequence). CDR3 size: 13 residues.

V and J are TRBV19 and TRBJ2-2; D is undetermined. The CDR3 has 14 residues. Trimming took 7 bases from V and 6 from J, leaving 15 bases between them. CDR1 and CDR2 (germline): LNHDA, SQIVND (reference sequence). The CDR3 loop reads CASIPPIWAGELFF. The CDR3 DNA reads TGTGCCAGTATCCCACCTATATGGGCCGGGGAGCTGTTTTTT.

The rearrangement joins TRBV9 to TRBJ2-5, with TRBD2 as a possible D gene (6 bases). The CDR3 consists of 16 residues. The germline CDR1 and CDR2 sequences are SGDLS and YYNGEE. Trimming removed 3 bases from V and 4 bases from J, with 19 bases in between. The CDR3 reads CASSEGLADWAETQYF. For the CDR3, the DNA is TGTGCCAGCAGCGAGGGACTGGCGGACTGGGCAGAGACCCAGTACTTC.

This chain links TRBV7-9 with TRBJ1-2; TRBD1 might be the D (5 bases). The germline V and J ends were trimmed by 4 bases and 8 bases, with 20 bases remaining between them. In germline, CDR1 is SEHNR, CDR2 FQNEAQ (reference sequence). This CDR3 comprises 15 residues. This chain's CDR3 is CASSSPRVGREGYTF. Written as DNA, the CDR3 is TGTGCCAGCAGCTCCCCGCGTGTGGGGCGGGAAGGCTACACCTTC.

CDR3 region: CASSSGRNTEAFF. The CDR3 DNA follows: TGTGCCAGCAGCTCGGGGAGGAACACTGAAGCTTTCTTT. This chain connects TRBV5-4 to TRBJ1-1; D gene uncertain. V lost 3 bases, J lost 1 base, and 7 bases lay in between. Germline V gene sequence: CDR1 SGHNT, CDR2 YYREEE (reference sequence). The CDR3 consists of 13 residues.

The V and J genes are TRBV13 and TRBJ2-1; the D gene is possibly TRBD2 (6 bases). The germline V gene has CDR1 PRHDT and CDR2 FYEKMQ (reference sequence). Deletions cut 3 bases from V and 10 bases from J, with 13 bases between. The CDR3 length is 13 residues. This CDR3 is CASSLGGKGEQFF. In DNA, the CDR3 is TGTGCCAGCAGCTTGGGAGGAAAGGGCGAGCAGTTCTTC.

The chain joins TRBV6-2 or TRBV6-3 to TRBJ2-7; 9 nucleotides align to TRBD2. Germline loops: CDR1 MNHEY, CDR2 SVGEGT. Losses at the gene ends were 2 bases for V and 4 bases for J; bases not matched to a gene: 6. This CDR3 has 15 amino acids. DNA of the CDR3: TGTGCCAGCAGTTACCGAGCTAGCGGGGCTTACGAGCAGTACTTC. Translated: CASSYRASGAYEQYF.

The genes are TRBV7-8 and TRBJ2-7; tentative D call: TRBD1 (6 bases). Germline loops: CDR1 SGHVS, CDR2 FQNEAQ. Trimming removed 5 bases at V and 6 bases at J, with 17 bases between. The CDR3 runs 14 residues. The CDR3 bases are TGTGCCAGCAGCCCCGGGACATTCGTGGGCGAGCAGTACTTC. Protein: CASSPGTFVGEQYF.

This clone was recorded a few times. The chain employs TRBV2 and TRBJ2-1; D is undetermined. The CDR3 loop spans 13 amino acids. Germline V CDR1 and CDR2: SNHLY, FYNNEI. The V gene lost 7 bases and the J gene lost 6 bases, with 13 bases spanning the gap. The DNA of the CDR3 is TGTGCCAGCAAGGGCCGAGCAGGCAATGAGCAGTTCTTC. The encoded protein is CASKGRAGNEQFF.

Only one count was recorded for this clone. V is TRBV7-2 and J is TRBJ2-5, with unresolved D. The CDR3 spans 13 residues. V gave up 8 bases and J gave up 1 base, with 11 bases separating them. Germline V lookup: CDR1 SGHTA, CDR2 FQGNSA. The CDR3 DNA sequence: TGTGCCAGCTTTTTACAGCCCCAAGAGACCCAGTACTTC. Its translation: CASFLQPQETQYF.

The chain employs TRBV28 and TRBJ1-2, with D possibly being TRBD1 (5 bases). CDR1 is MDHEN, CDR2 SYDVKM, per germline. V was shortened by 6 bases and J by 4 bases, with 18 bases between the two germline ends. This CDR3 has 15 amino acids. The DNA for the CDR3 is TGTGCCAGCAGCCGGCCGGACATAAACAGCTATGGCTACACCTTC. As protein: CASSRPDINSYGYTF.

In this sample, this clone turned up once. The chain employs TRBV28 and TRBJ2-3; unclear D gene. Deletions cut 2 bases from V and 6 bases from J, with 3 bases between. The germline V gene has CDR1 MDHEN and CDR2 SYDVKM. This CDR3 contains 11 residues. The CDR3 is CASSLRDTQYF. As DNA, the CDR3 is TGTGCCAGCAGTTTAAGGGATACGCAGTATTTT.

The V call is TRBV19, the J call TRBJ1-1; D is unresolved. The CDR3 loop spans 11 amino acids. Germline V CDR1 and CDR2: LNHDA, SQIVND (reference sequence). Between the trimmed V and J ends, which lost 11 bases and 5 bases, there was a span of 12 bases. The CDR3 DNA sequence: TGTGCCTTCTTGGTAGGGACTGAAGCTTTCTTT. It is translated as CAFLVGTEAFF.

The J gene is TRBJ2-7, the V gene TRBV6-6; tentatively, D is TRBD1 (6 bases). The germline V gene has CDR1 MNHNY and CDR2 SVGAGI (reference sequence). The CDR3 is 15 residues long. The V gene lost 0 bases and the J gene lost 3 bases, with 12 bases spanning the gap. The CDR3 is CASSYSKGDNYEQYF. CDR3 DNA sequence: TGTGCCAGCAGTTACTCTAAAGGGGACAACTACGAGCAGTACTTC.

Here the CDR3 reads CASLRGRPDRYEQYF. The DNA for the CDR3 is TGTGCCAGCCTAAGGGGCCGCCCTGACCGATACGAGCAGTACTTC. The chain combines TRBV6-6 with TRBJ2-7; the D gene is possibly TRBD1 (5 bases). The CDR3 totals 15 residues. Germline V lookup: CDR1 MNHNY, CDR2 SVGAGI (reference sequence). Trimming pared 8 bases from V and 4 bases from J, leaving 21 bases between.

The chain employs TRBV2 and TRBJ1-2; no firm D call. Trimming removed 6 bases from V and 6 bases from J, with 17 bases in between. Germline CDR1 SNHLY, CDR2 FYNNEI. The CDR3 length is 14 residues. The CDR3, as DNA: TGTGCCAGCAGCCCAATGGTCGGAGGCAATGGCTACACCTTC. Translated: CASSPMVGGNGYTF.

The rearrangement uses TRBV6-2 or TRBV6-3 and TRBJ1-5, with D hard to call. This CDR3 has 13 residues. The ends were cut back, 2 bases at V and 6 bases at J, with 8 bases in the middle. Germline CDR1 is MNHEY and CDR2 is SVGEGT. The CDR3 protein is CASSYRVGQPQHF. In DNA form, the CDR3 reads TGTGCCAGCAGTTACAGGGTCGGTCAGCCCCAGCATTTT.

In nucleotides, the CDR3 is TGTGCCAGCAGCGCTATAGCGGGAGTCCCCTACGAGCAGTACTTC. It translates to CASSAIAGVPYEQYF. The chain joins TRBV7-6 to TRBJ2-7; 9 positions agree with TRBD2. Germline CDR1 is SGHVS and CDR2 is FNYEAQ. J was trimmed by 2 bases and V by 5 bases; bases with no gene match: 7. This CDR3 spans 15 amino acids.

V and J are TRBV4-3 and TRBJ2-7; a weak D match, TRBD1 (7 bases). Germline V CDR1 and CDR2: LGHNA, YSLEER. CDR3 length: 16 residues. V was cut by 1 base and J by 4 bases, with 17 bases left in between. CDR3 amino acids: CASSQAGGLGQYEQYF. CDR3 nucleotide sequence: TGCGCCAGCAGCCAAGCAGGGGGGCTAGGGCAGTACGAGCAGTACTTC.

Of note for this clone: Other DNA sequences in this sample translate to the same CDR3. This sequence joins TRBV29-1 and TRBJ1-2; D call uncertain. Germline CDR1 and CDR2: SQVTM and ANQGSEA. The V gene lost 3 bases and the J gene lost 4 bases, with 3 bases spanning the gap. This CDR3 comprises 10 residues. As DNA, the CDR3 is TGCAGCGTTGATTCCTATGGCTACACCTTC. This sequence encodes CSVDSYGYTF.

V usage is TRBV28 and J usage is TRBJ1-5; possible D gene TRBD1, 5 bases. CDR3 size: 18 residues. The ends were cut back, 5 bases at V and 4 bases at J, with 24 bases in the middle. From germline, CDR1 is MDHEN and CDR2 SYDVKM. The CDR3 coding sequence is TGTGCCAGCAGTCCCAAAGGTCGGGGGGGGATGGGAAATCAGCCCCAGCATTTT. It codes for CASSPKGRGGMGNQPQHF.

This sequence joins TRBV29-1 and TRBJ2-3; 8 nucleotides agree with TRBD2. CDR3 length: 13 residues. V lost 7 bases to trimming and J lost 0 bases; unmatched junction nucleotides: 3. CDR1 is SQVTM and CDR2 is ANQGSEA in the germline V gene. The CDR3 here is CSAPSGSTDTQYF. CDR3 nucleotides: TGCAGCGCACCTAGCGGGAGCACAGATACGCAGTATTTT.

The chain links TRBV4-1 to TRBJ1-1, with D uncertain. The CDR3 is made up of 16 amino acids. The germline V gene encodes CDR1 MGHRA and CDR2 YSYEKL. Trimming left V 3 bases short and J 1 base short, with 15 bases between. The CDR3 DNA reads TGCGCCAGCAGCCAGGTTTGGACGGTGGGGAACACTGAAGCTTTCTTT. It translates to CASSQVWTVGNTEAFF.

The gene calls are TRBV7-9 and TRBJ2-2, with D perhaps matching TRBD2 (5 bases). Germline V gives CDR1 SEHNR, CDR2 FQNEAQ (reference sequence). The CDR3 has 14 residues. V was cut by 5 bases and J by 4 bases, with 11 bases left in between. The CDR3 nucleotides are TGTGCCAGCAGCCCGCCGGGAAGCACCGGGGAGCTGTTTTTT. Protein sequence: CASSPPGSTGELFF.

The rearrangement links TRBV19 to TRBJ1-4; 7 bases line up with TRBD1. Germline values: CDR1 LNHDA, CDR2 SQIVND (reference sequence). With V trimmed by 5 bases and J by 5 bases, 8 bases remained unmatched. The CDR3 covers 15 residues. The CDR3 reads CASSPRDSSNEKLFF. The CDR3 DNA is TGTGCCAGTAGTCCCCGGGACAGCTCAAATGAAAAACTGTTTTTT.

The rearrangement links TRBV7-9 to TRBJ1-4; D is unclear. Germline-derived CDR1 and CDR2 are SEHNR and FQNEAQ (reference sequence). CDR3 size: 15 residues. V lost 5 bases, J lost 3 bases, and 13 bases lay in between. The CDR3 sequence is CASSPEGYSNEKLFF. CDR3 nucleotides: TGTGCCAGCAGCCCAGAGGGTTACTCTAATGAAAAACTGTTTTTT.

The chain is built from TRBV5-1 and TRBJ2-6; D gene uncertain. Germline CDR1 SGHRS, CDR2 YFSETQ. V gave up 1 base and J gave up 0 bases, with 8 bases separating them. The CDR3 is made up of 16 amino acids. The CDR3 loop is CASSLRIGSGANVLTF. CDR3 nucleotides: TGCGCCAGCAGCTTGCGGATCGGCTCTGGGGCCAACGTCCTGACTTTC.

The chain joins TRBV6-5 to TRBJ1-2; D call uncertain. The CDR3 loop spans 12 amino acids. CDR1 is MNHEY, CDR2 SVGAGI, per germline. With 4 bases removed from V and 8 bases from J, the gap between germline ends came to 11 bases. As DNA, the CDR3 is TGTGCCAGCAGTTCCTCGTGGTTCGGCTACACCTTC. This translates into CASSSSWFGYTF.

This clone was seen only once. This rearrangement joins TRBV12-3 or TRBV12-4 to TRBJ1-2, with D maybe TRBD1 (5 bases). Trimming took off 3 bases at V and 7 bases at J, with 12 bases between the two ends. The CDR3 totals 13 residues. CDR3 sequence (DNA): TGTGCCAGCAGTTTTTCAGGGCGAAGTGGCTACACCTTC. Translation gives CASSFSGRSGYTF.

The genes are TRBV5-1 and TRBJ2-5; D gene uncertain. Germline CDR1 SGHRS, CDR2 YFSETQ. The CDR3 loop spans 15 amino acids. Trimming removed 2 bases from V and 2 bases from J, with 13 bases in between. The CDR3 reads CASSFEAGTQETQYF. The DNA of the CDR3 is TGCGCCAGCAGCTTTGAGGCAGGAACTCAAGAGACCCAGTACTTC.